The 9 T cell receptor beta chains below come from one sample, sequenced in a study of blood T cells in healthy people across ages. PCR was performed a second time for roughly 6 to 12 cycles using a sample-barcoded 5' primer and a J-beta primer mix. TCRdb re-called the 5' RACE reads through MiXCR, storing one row per CDR3 protein. This table has approximately 880,000 distinct CDR3 sequences, around 46% appearing once. Sequencing was performed on blood. The receptors stem from a young man in good health.

Details on this clonotype: Given a much more abundant clone one base away, this may be a read error. The chain couples TRBV6-4 to TRBJ2-3, with TRBD2 matching over 12 bases. Germline CDR1 is MRHNA and CDR2 is SNTAGT. This CDR3 spans 15 amino acids. The CDR3 spells CASSTTSGGSDTRYF. CDR3 DNA sequence: TGTGCCAGCAGTACAACTAGCGGGGGGTCAGATACGCGGTATTTT.

This clonotype occurred once. An end of the junction differs from the germline gene, which may be a read error. The chain carries TRBV4-1 and TRBJ1-6; the D is unclear. This CDR3 spans 18 amino acids. Germline CDR1 MGHRA, CDR2 YSYEKL. The chain's CDR3 is CASGQGAWGGDPDSPLHF. The CDR3 DNA follows: TGCGCCAGCGGCCAAGGCGCGTGGGGTGGGGATCCGGACTCACCCCTCCACTTT.

Turning to this clonotype: The junction does not match germline at one end; this may be a read error. V usage is TRBV6-1 and J usage is TRBJ2-5; tentative D call: TRBD2 (7 bases). The end of the DNA fits TRBJ2-4 better, so the J call may be wrong. The CDR3 has 17 residues. Germline loops: CDR1 MNHNS, CDR2 SASEGT. DNA for the CDR3: TGTGCCAGCAGTGAAGTAGGAGGGGCGGGGGCCAAAACCATTCAGTACTTC. Translating gives CASSEVGGAGAKTIQYF.

With regard to this clonotype: This could be a read error, since a much larger clone is one nucleotide away. The V and J genes are TRBV6-5 and TRBJ2-5; 10 bases line up with TRBD2. The CDR3 extends over 16 amino acids. CDR1 is MNHEY and CDR2 is SVGAGI in the germline V gene. With V trimmed by 0 bases and J by 11 bases, 12 bases remained unmatched. The CDR3 loop reads CASSYSKRGGSNEQYF. The DNA for the CDR3 is TGTGCCAGCAGTTACTCGAAGCGGGGGGGTTCCAATGAGCAGTACTTC.

This chain uses TRBV10-3 with TRBJ2-3, with TRBD2 matching 9 bases. The CDR3 runs 18 residues. Germline CDR1 ENHRY, CDR2 SYGVKD. The V gene end was trimmed by 2 bases and the J gene end by 0 bases; junction bases not matched to a gene: 9. CDR3: CAISERASGETSTDTQYF. In nucleotides, the CDR3 is TGTGCCATCAGTGAGCGGGCTAGCGGGGAGACTAGCACAGATACGCAGTATTTT.

Ten or more counts support this clonotype. The chain couples TRBV5-1 to TRBJ2-1; 7 positions match TRBD2. The CDR3 contains 14 residues. J lost 3 bases, V lost 4 bases, and 4 bases had no gene match. CDR1 and CDR2 (germline): SGHRS, YFSETQ. This CDR3 reads CASSLTSVYNEQFF. CDR3 DNA: TGCGCCAGCAGCCTCACTAGCGTCTACAATGAGCAGTTCTTC.

This chain uses TRBV3-1 with TRBJ2-7; D ambiguous. The CDR3 is 12 residues long. The germline V gene encodes CDR1 LGHDT and CDR2 YNNKEL (reference sequence). V was cut by 7 bases and J by 5 bases, with 12 bases left in between. CDR3 nucleotides: TGTGCCAGCACGAAAGGGAACCACGAGCAGTACTTC. The encoded protein is CASTKGNHEQYF.

This CDR3 is CSVEGTSGGSSYNEQFF. CDR3 DNA sequence: TGCAGCGTTGAGGGAACTAGCGGCGGCAGCTCCTACAATGAGCAGTTCTTC. The chain couples TRBV29-1 to TRBJ2-1, with 8 bases matching TRBD2. CDR1 and CDR2 (germline): SQVTM, ANQGSEA. The length of the CDR3 is 17 residues. The trim removed 3 bases at V and 0 bases at J, leaving 10 bases unmatched.

This chain links TRBV6-2 or TRBV6-3 with TRBJ2-3, with D uncertain. The length of the CDR3 is 14 residues. Germline loops: CDR1 MNHEY, CDR2 SVGEGT. V lost 5 bases to trimming and J lost 3 bases, with 12 bases between them. The CDR3 loop is CASSDGWLTDTQYF. The CDR3 region has the DNA TGTGCCAGCAGTGACGGATGGTTGACAGATACGCAGTATTTT.